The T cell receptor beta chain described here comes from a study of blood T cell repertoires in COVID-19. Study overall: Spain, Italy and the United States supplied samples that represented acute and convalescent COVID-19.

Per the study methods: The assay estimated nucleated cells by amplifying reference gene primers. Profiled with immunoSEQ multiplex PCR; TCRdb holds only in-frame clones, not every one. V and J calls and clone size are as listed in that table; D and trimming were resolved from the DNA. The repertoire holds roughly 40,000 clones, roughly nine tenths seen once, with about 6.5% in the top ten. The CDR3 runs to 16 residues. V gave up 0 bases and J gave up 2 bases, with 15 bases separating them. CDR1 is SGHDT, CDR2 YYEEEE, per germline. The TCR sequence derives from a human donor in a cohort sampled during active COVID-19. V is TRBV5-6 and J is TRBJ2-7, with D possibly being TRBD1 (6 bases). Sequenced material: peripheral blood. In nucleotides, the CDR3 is TGTGCCAGCAGCTTGGAAGGACAGTCCCGCGCCTACGAGCAGTACTTC. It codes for CASSLEGQSRAYEQYF.